This T cell receptor (beta chain) was recovered during a study of shared clonotypes between healthy human individuals. For the study at large: The study used three CD4 naive, three CD4 memory, two CD8 naive and one CD8 memory plate per donor.

Study-level results: The diversity represented, both genetic and in exposure history, was limited by few donors.

The protocol was immunoSEQ multiplex PCR, while the TCRdb copy is restricted to in-frame clones and leaves out a portion. This repertoire shows about 1 million clones, 70% to 80% found once; its top ten account for 0.5% to 0.6%. This clone was picked up one time. What it recognizes is unknown. Sequenced input: memory CD4+ T cells from PBMCs. Stated subset: CD45RA-negative fraction. The source is a man younger than 30 in good health. Some clones in this sample may be carry-over from other donors' samples.

The CDR3 here is CASSLQDGRIAKNIQYF. The CDR3 DNA reads TGTGCCAGCAGCTTACAGGACGGGCGGATAGCCAAAAACATTCAGTACTTC. The rearrangement joins TRBV7-2 to TRBJ2-4; D remains ambiguous. Germline V gene lookup returns CDR1 SGHTA and CDR2 FQGNSA. Trimming shortened V by 2 bases and J by 0 bases, and 14 bases separated the two germline ends. CDR3 length: 17 residues. Full variable domain (remainder filled in from reference TRBV7-2 and TRBJ2-4): GAGVSQSPSNKVTEKGKDVELRCDPISGHTALYWYRQSLGQGLEFLIYFQGNSAPDKSGLPSDRFSAERTGGSVSTLTIQRTQQEDSAVYLCASSLQDGRIAKNIQYFGAGTRLSVL.